This T cell receptor beta chain was identified in a study of cytomegalovirus exposure and HLA in healthy donors. V gave up 1 base and J gave up 3 bases; unmatched junction bases: 3. Germline-derived CDR1 and CDR2 are SGHDT and YYEEEE. This CDR3 contains 16 residues. Primers for the PCR totalled 60 Vbeta and 13 Jbeta. Repertoires were generated with immunoSEQ multiplex PCR, while TCRdb's copy carries only in-frame clones and drops some. The sample has 180,000 or so clones, 70% to 90% seen once. To note about this clone: Its antigen is undetermined.

General study points: According to reports, the classifier identified cytomegalovirus status with high specificity and sensitivity. The study had only CMV serostatus as immune exposure information.

The origin of this receptor is a man younger than 30 in good health and CMV-seropositive. Source material: PBMCs. This chain uses TRBV5-6 with TRBJ2-4; TRBD1 matches 11 bases. In DNA, the CDR3 is TGTGCCAGCAGCTTGTACGGGACAGGGGGCAAAAACATTCAGTACTTC. This sequence encodes CASSLYGTGGKNIQYF.